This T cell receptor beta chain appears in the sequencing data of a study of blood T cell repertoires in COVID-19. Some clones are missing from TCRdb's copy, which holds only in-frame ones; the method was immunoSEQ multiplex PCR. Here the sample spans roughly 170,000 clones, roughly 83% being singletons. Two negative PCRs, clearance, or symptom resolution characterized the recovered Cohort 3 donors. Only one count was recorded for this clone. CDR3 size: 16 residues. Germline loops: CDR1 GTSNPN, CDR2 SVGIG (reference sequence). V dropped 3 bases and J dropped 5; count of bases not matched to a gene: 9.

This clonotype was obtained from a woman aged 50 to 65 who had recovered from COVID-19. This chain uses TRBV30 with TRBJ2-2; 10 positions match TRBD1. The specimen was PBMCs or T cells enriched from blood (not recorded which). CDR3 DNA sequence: TGTGCCTGGAGGCGACAGGGGGCAGGGAATACCGGGGAGCTGTTTTTT. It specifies CAWRRQGAGNTGELFF.